The present T cell receptor beta chain was sequenced within a study of blood T cell repertoires in COVID-19. Overall study: The United States, Italy and Spain supplied acute and convalescent COVID-19 samples.

In this sample, this clone turned up once. As handled by the study authors: Estimates of nucleated cell counts were drawn from the amplification of reference gene primers. The assay was immunoSEQ multiplex PCR, and TCRdb's table has in-frame clones only and misses some. From that table come the V and J calls and clone size; the DNA was used to work out D and trimming. This sample has a few hundred thousand clones; roughly 90% occur once, and the top ten carry just over 7%. Trimming cost V 0 bases and J 4 bases, with 12 bases left between them. CDR1 MNHEY and CDR2 SVGAGI come from the germline V gene. This CDR3 is built from 15 residues.

The sequence was collected from a woman aged 60 to 75 with COVID-19, enrolled during active disease. The sample was peripheral blood. The chain joins TRBV6-5 to TRBJ1-1; D is unresolved. The DNA of the CDR3 is TGTGCCAGCAGTTACTCAAGCCAGGCGACCACTGAAGCTTTCTTT. The encoded protein is CASSYSSQATTEAFF.